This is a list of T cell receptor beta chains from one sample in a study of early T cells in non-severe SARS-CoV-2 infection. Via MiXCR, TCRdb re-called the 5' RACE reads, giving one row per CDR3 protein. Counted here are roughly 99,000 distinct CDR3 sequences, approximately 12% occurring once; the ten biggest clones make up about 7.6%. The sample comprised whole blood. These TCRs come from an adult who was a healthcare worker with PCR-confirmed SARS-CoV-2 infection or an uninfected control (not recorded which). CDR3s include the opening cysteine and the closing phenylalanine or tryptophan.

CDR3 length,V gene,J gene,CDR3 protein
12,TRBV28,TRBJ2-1,CASSSSRLEQFF
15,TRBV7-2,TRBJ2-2,CASSSGQGNTGELFF
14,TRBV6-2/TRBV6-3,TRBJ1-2,CASSYVHSPVGYTF
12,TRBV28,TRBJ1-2,CASSQTVYGYTF
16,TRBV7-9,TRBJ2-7,CASSRPPGQNSYEQYF
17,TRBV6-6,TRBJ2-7,CASSSDGVLGSAYEQYF
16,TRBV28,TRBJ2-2,CASSLWKSANTGELLF
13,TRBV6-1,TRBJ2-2,CASSGGDTGELFF
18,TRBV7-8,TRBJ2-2,CASSTLAGGPKNTGELFF
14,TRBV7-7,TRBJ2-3,CASSLAGGADTQYF
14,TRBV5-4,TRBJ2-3,CASSAGTDTDTQYF
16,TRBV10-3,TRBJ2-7,CAISDIQPPGIYEQYF
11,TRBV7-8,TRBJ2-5,CASTLGETQYF
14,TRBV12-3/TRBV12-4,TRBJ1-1,CASRTTGADTEAFF
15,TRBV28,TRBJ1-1,CASSLLGQSDTEAFF
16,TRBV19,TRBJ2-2,CASSRSTGGGTGELFF
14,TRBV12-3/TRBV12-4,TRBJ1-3,CASSFDRTGRTIYF
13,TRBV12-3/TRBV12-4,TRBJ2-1,CASSLGTTNEQFF
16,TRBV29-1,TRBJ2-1,CSAAPRLAGAYNEQFF
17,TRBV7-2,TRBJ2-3,CASSLVGSRIFVYTQYF
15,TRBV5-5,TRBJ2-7,CASSLWGQGTYEQYF
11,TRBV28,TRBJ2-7,CATSGVYEQYF
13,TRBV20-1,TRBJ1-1,CSAIPTSNTEAFF